This entry is about one TCR beta chain. V lost 5 bases to trimming and J lost 2 bases; unmatched junction nucleotides: 3. The CDR3 has 13 residues. CDR1 is MDHEN and CDR2 is SYDVKM in the germline V gene. The entry originates in a study of technical replicates of blood from a few donors. Sequencing was performed with immunoSEQ multiplex PCR; in TCRdb, only in-frame clones are kept and a portion is missing. The repertoire consists of 75,000 to 95,000 clones, with about 94% occurring once and the leading ten covering less than 0.3%. The receptor was derived from a human donor in good health. The specimen was T cells isolated from PBMCs. The chain recombines TRBV28 with TRBJ2-7; 7 bases match TRBD1. CDR3 sequence: CASSAGTAYEQYF. In DNA, the CDR3 is TGTGCCAGCAGTGCCGGGACAGCCTACGAGCAGTACTTC. Full variable domain (outside the CDR3, taken from reference TRBV28 and TRBJ2-7): DVKVTQSSRYLVKRTGEKVFLECVQDMDHENMFWYRQDPGLGLRLIYFSYDVKMKEKGDIPEGYSVSREKKERFSLILESASTNQTSMYLCASSAGTAYEQYFGPGTRLTVT.